One sample yielded the 9 T cell receptor beta chains listed below, sequenced in a study of shared clonotypes between healthy human individuals. Generated by immunoSEQ multiplex PCR, the TCRdb table keeps only in-frame clones and is missing some. Of approximately 1.5 million clones in the sample, around 98% were seen once. The material sequenced was naive CD4+ T cells sorted from blood. Subset in this sample: CD45RA+ positively selected. The receptors come from a man between 25 and 39 years old in good health.

The chain recombines TRBV9 with TRBJ2-1; D unclear. V was pared by 4 bases and J by 4 bases, with 12 bases between. The germline CDR1 and CDR2 sequences are SGDLS and YYNGEE. The CDR3 loop spans 14 amino acids. CDR3 sequence (DNA): TGTGCCAGCAGCCCTAACTTGGGTTACAATGAGCAGTTCTTC. Translation gives CASSPNLGYNEQFF.

The chain recombines TRBV6-5 with TRBJ2-5; no reliable D call. The V end was cut by 0 bases, the J end by 4 bases, with 6 bases between. The CDR3 consists of 13 residues. CDR1 is MNHEY and CDR2 is SVGAGI in the germline V gene. The chain's CDR3 is CASSYSRRETQYF. The CDR3 coding sequence is TGTGCCAGCAGTTACTCCCGCCGAGAGACCCAGTACTTC.

The V and J genes are TRBV7-6 and TRBJ2-7; D remains unclear. CDR1 and CDR2 from the germline V gene are SGHVS and FNYEAQ. The V gene lost 3 bases and the J gene lost 4 bases, with 7 bases spanning the gap. This CDR3 comprises 12 residues. The CDR3 DNA is TGTGCCAGCAGCTTCTCGGGTTACGAGCAGTACTTC. It yields the protein CASSFSGYEQYF.

The chain has TRBV2 and TRBJ2-7; 8 bases match TRBD1. V was pared by 6 bases and J by 6 bases, with 4 bases of the junction left unmatched. Germline V gives CDR1 SNHLY, CDR2 FYNNEI. The CDR3 contains 12 residues. The CDR3 nucleotides read TGTGCCAGCAGAGGACAGGGTCCCGAGCAGTACTTC. Amino acid sequence: CASRGQGPEQYF.

This chain uses TRBV9 with TRBJ1-1, with 7 bases that match TRBD1. With V trimmed by 3 bases and J by 1 base, 6 bases remained unmatched. The CDR3 length is 15 residues. Germline V CDR1 and CDR2: SGDLS, YYNGEE. CDR3 bases: TGTGCCAGCAGCGACCTCCGGACAGGGAACACTGAAGCTTTCTTT. Its translation: CASSDLRTGNTEAFF.

The CDR3 loop reads CASSLGIAGVADTQYF. The CDR3 coding sequence is TGCGCCAGCAGCTTGGGAATAGCGGGAGTGGCAGATACGCAGTATTTT. This chain links TRBV5-1 with TRBJ2-3, with 9 bases fitting TRBD2. CDR1 and CDR2 (germline): SGHRS, YFSETQ. V was pared by 0 bases and J by 4 bases, with 6 bases of the junction left unmatched. This CDR3 is built from 16 residues. Combining the CDR3 with reference TRBV5-1 and TRBJ2-3 gives the whole variable domain KAGVTQTPRYLIKTRGQQVTLSCSPISGHRSVSWYQQTPGQGLQFLFEYFSETQRNKGNFPGRFSGRQFSNSRSEMNVSTLELGDSALYLCASSLGIAGVADTQYFGPGTRLTVL.

About this clone: Other DNA sequences in the same sample also yield this CDR3. V is TRBV19 and J is TRBJ2-1; weak D call: TRBD2 (5 bases). Germline CDR1 LNHDA, CDR2 SQIVND (reference sequence). The CDR3 totals 12 residues. V was shortened by 2 bases and J by 6 bases, with 5 bases between the two germline ends. CDR3 coding DNA: TGTGCCAGTAGTATACGGGGCAATGAGCAGTTCTTC. Translating gives CASSIRGNEQFF.

The chain recombines TRBV27 with TRBJ2-1; 7 bases fit TRBD1. The CDR3 is 11 amino acids. The V and J ends lost 10 bases and 4 bases, in that order; junction bases with no gene match: 1. CDR1 is MNHEY, CDR2 SMNVEV, per germline (reference sequence). CDR3 DNA: TGTGCCACACAGGGGTACAATGAGCAGTTCTTC. Translated, it gives CATQGYNEQFF.

This chain links TRBV28 with TRBJ1-2, with D uncertain. CDR1 is MDHEN, CDR2 SYDVKM, per germline. Deletions cut 6 bases from V and 5 bases from J, with 10 bases between. This CDR3 spans 12 amino acids. CDR3 loop: CASSPTRYGYTF. CDR3 nucleotides: TGTGCCAGCAGCCCCACGAGGTATGGCTACACCTTC.